The present entry profiles one T cell receptor beta chain with its context. Antigen specificity is unknown. These data belong to a study of long-term antiretroviral therapy in people with HIV. Findings of the study overall: Data on ART adherence, viral resistance or therapy changes were unavailable. With ART, diversity went up but was still lower than in transplant donor controls.

It was version v3.0 of the immunoSEQ assay that was run at survey level. Sequencing used immunoSEQ multiplex PCR; TCRdb keeps in-frame clones, though not all of them. The sample holds 26,000 or so clones, about 82% seen once. Per the germline V gene, CDR1 is MGHRA and CDR2 is YSYEKL. The CDR3 is made up of 12 amino acids. V was trimmed by 1 base and J by 8 bases, leaving 6 bases between them. Every HIV-positive participant received treatment in the United States. This TCR was sampled from a man aged 18-30 years with HIV. The genes are TRBV4-1 and TRBJ2-1; no definite D call. The sequencing here drew on unsorted PBMCs, taken 0.8 years before starting antiretroviral therapy. CDR3 DNA sequence: TGCGCCAGCAGCCAAGCAAGTTATGAGCAGTTCTTC. This translates into CASSQASYEQFF.